Detailed here is one TCR beta chain. The target antigen is unknown. These data come from a study of T cell responses to AZD1222 COVID-19 vaccine. As for the study in general: Second-dose recipients at about 4 or about 12 weeks were treated as one pooled group. Notes on the study in general: Females made up more of the donors, who were largely white British, and clonal diversity may have come out too low.

Germline V CDR1 and CDR2: GTSNPN, SVGIG (reference sequence). Trimming removed 3 bases at V and 1 base at J, with 10 bases between. This CDR3 is 13 amino acids long. Using immunoSEQ multiplex PCR, the repertoire was profiled, and TCRdb retains in-frame clones only, with some absent. The sample lists about 160,000 clones, 85% to 95% seen once, with about 1% in the top ten. The source of this sequence is an adult in good health. V is TRBV30 and J is TRBJ2-7, with TRBD1 as a possible D gene (5 bases). The sample in question was peripheral blood, obtained on day 0 of AZD1222 vaccination. The CDR3 loop reads CAWSHQGSYEQYF. CDR3 coding DNA: TGTGCCTGGAGCCATCAGGGTTCCTACGAGCAGTACTTC.